This TCR beta chain came from a study of beta chain features in type 1 diabetes. On this clone itself: As yet, its antigen is unknown.

All of the isolated RNA was reverse transcribed, so expressed TCRB transcripts were sequenced. Clones were sequenced by immunoSEQ multiplex PCR, and TCRdb holds only the in-frame ones, with some missing. The table lists 680,000 or so clones, roughly 12% of them singletons. Germline loops: CDR1 SGHNT, CDR2 YENEEA. Trimming took 6 bases from V and 7 from J; bases not matched to a gene: 11. The CDR3 covers 15 residues. General study results and limits: TCRB CDR3 length was moderately but significantly reduced in all four CD4+ subsets of Type 1 diabetes patients.

This TCR came from a man aged 18 to 30 with type 1 diabetes. The sequenced sample was naive CD4+ T cells from blood. The V call is TRBV11-3, the J call TRBJ2-1, with TRBD1 matching 8 bases. CDR3 residues: CASRFGQGVKNEQFF. Written as DNA, the CDR3 is TGTGCCAGCAGGTTCGGACAGGGAGTGAAGAATGAGCAGTTCTTC.